The rows below give T cell receptor beta chains drawn from one sample of a study of CD4+ T cells in melanoma. Using immunoSEQ multiplex PCR, the repertoire was profiled, and TCRdb retains in-frame clones only, with some absent. The sample yields about 21,000 clones, 78% seen once. These receptors all stem from a human donor with melanoma. CDR3s leave out the opening cysteine and the closing phenylalanine or tryptophan. Each record gives: clone size, CDR3 length, J gene, V gene, CDR3 protein. Rows may omit the clone size; those that give it use once, few, many or a size class.

>-|11|TRBJ2-1|TRBV5-4
ASSLFGGNEQF
>-|15|TRBJ2-6|TRBV7-2
ASSRSRGRSGANVLT
>-|11|TRBJ2-7|TRBV30
AWNAIGGYEQY
>once|13|TRBJ1-2|TRBV12-5
ASGRRTGADYGYT
>-|14|TRBJ2-1|TRBV7-9
ASSSGTSGIYNEQF
>-|11|TRBJ1-1|TRBV11-3
ASSLGDGREAF
>-|15|TRBJ2-3|TRBV5-1
ASSLWGASGGADTQY
>-|12|TRBJ1-2|TRBV6-6
ASSSPGQGDGYT
>-|12|TRBJ1-4|TRBV10-2
ASSVRGANEKLF
>-|13|TRBJ1-3|TRBV5-5
ASSLDPYSGNTIY
>few|11|TRBJ2-7|TRBV7-8
ASSLARGSEQY
>hyperexpanded|11|TRBJ2-7|TRBV7-8
ASSVGQAYEQY
>-|14|TRBJ1-6|TRBV5-1
ASSHTLGQGDSPLH
>-|11|TRBJ2-5|TRBV2
ASRTQGVETQY
>-|12|TRBJ2-7|TRBV5-1
ASSSDRGAYEQY
>-|12|TRBJ1-2|TRBV5-1
ASSLGDRAGGYT
>few|13|TRBJ1-1|TRBV6-1
ASRSGTGSDTEAF
>-|14|TRBJ1-3|TRBV5-4
ASSLGGPDSGNTIY
>-|12|TRBJ2-5|TRBV2
ASENPLIEETQY
>-|14|TRBJ2-1|TRBV4-2
ASSQDGQRGANEQF
>-|12|TRBJ2-1|TRBV5-1
ASSLDMVYNEQF
>-|14|TRBJ1-5|TRBV5-8
ASSLLWGGSNQPQH
>-|13|TRBJ1-1|TRBV6-1
ANRPGQGARTEAF
>-|11|TRBJ1-4|TRBV9
ASSPHRGEKLF
>-|13|TRBJ1-2|TRBV27
ASSFSRRANYGYT
>-|14|TRBJ2-3|TRBV5-5
ASSLGTLSDTDTQY
>-|12|TRBJ1-6|TRBV30
AFQLGTGNSPLH
>-|15|TRBJ1-5|TRBV30
AWSVGRGTSSNQPQH
>few|9|TRBJ2-7|TRBV30
ACSRVYEQY
>-|17|TRBJ2-7|TRBV11-2
ASSLQRDRGLPRIYEQY
>-|14|TRBJ2-2|TRBV9
ASSVRGQANTGELF
>-|12|TRBJ2-7|TRBV10-1
ASSEFPIGYEQY
>-|11|TRBJ1-2|TRBV5-1
ASSLEQGYGYT
>few|12|TRBJ2-1|TRBV5-5
ASSRDRGSREQF
>-|11|TRBJ1-4|TRBV7-9
ASSLIANEKLF
>-|14|TRBJ2-2|TRBV5-1
ASKVGRGENTGELF
>-|13|TRBJ2-3|TRBV6-5
ASSKGLFGTDTQY
>-|12|TRBJ2-1|TRBV5-5
ASSFGGGESEQF
>-|11|TRBJ2-7|TRBV5-5
ASSRDGDYEQY
>-|14|TRBJ1-4|TRBV6-1
ASSEIPAGVNEKLF
>-|11|TRBJ2-3|TRBV7-3
ASSLVSTDTQY
>-|13|TRBJ1-5|TRBV7-8
ASSLGITNNQPQH
>once|13|TRBJ1-6|TRBV5-1
ASSFSGSYNSPLH
>-|11|TRBJ1-2|TRBV5-1
ASSLGWDYGYT
>-|10|TRBJ2-5|TRBV28
AARTAQETQY